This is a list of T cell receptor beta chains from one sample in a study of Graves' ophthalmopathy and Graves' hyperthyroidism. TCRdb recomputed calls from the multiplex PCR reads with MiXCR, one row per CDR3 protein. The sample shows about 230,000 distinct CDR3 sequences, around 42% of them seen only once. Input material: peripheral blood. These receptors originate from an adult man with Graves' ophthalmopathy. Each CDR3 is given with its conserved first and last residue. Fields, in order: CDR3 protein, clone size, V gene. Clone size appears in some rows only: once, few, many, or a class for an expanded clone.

CDR3 protein: CASSVQSQGGGETQYF
clone size: NA
V gene: TRBV9

CDR3 protein: CASSLRLAYAYEQYF
clone size: few
V gene: TRBV7-2

CDR3 protein: CASSLWAGPRETQYF
clone size: once
V gene: TRBV12-3/TRBV12-4

CDR3 protein: CASSEWGTWEAQYF
clone size: NA
V gene: TRBV10-2

CDR3 protein: CAGKGYGYTF
clone size: NA
V gene: TRBV6-5

CDR3 protein: CASTEGFSGELFF
clone size: NA
V gene: TRBV2

CDR3 protein: CASSQVGSEGELFF
clone size: NA
V gene: TRBV7-2

CDR3 protein: CASTRGPGVAGPHQETQYF
clone size: NA
V gene: TRBV12-3/TRBV12-4

CDR3 protein: CASSERGAQGETQYF
clone size: NA
V gene: TRBV25-1

CDR3 protein: CASRTGMAPQHF
clone size: NA
V gene: TRBV12-3/TRBV12-4

CDR3 protein: CATSYGGPQETQYF
clone size: few
V gene: TRBV15

CDR3 protein: CASSPGQGFYQPQHF
clone size: few
V gene: TRBV12-3/TRBV12-4

CDR3 protein: CSVYGGQNTEAFF
clone size: NA
V gene: TRBV29-1

CDR3 protein: CASSWTQGADEKLFF
clone size: NA
V gene: TRBV7-3

CDR3 protein: CASSQDHRLAGSYEQYF
clone size: NA
V gene: TRBV14

CDR3 protein: CAISLGQYGYTF
clone size: NA
V gene: TRBV10-3

CDR3 protein: CASRWTGPRETQYF
clone size: NA
V gene: TRBV6-5

CDR3 protein: CSARDGDTWYQETQYF
clone size: few
V gene: TRBV20-1

CDR3 protein: CASSPGQGRTGELFF
clone size: few
V gene: TRBV12-3/TRBV12-4

CDR3 protein: CSAEGTPDLRTQYF
clone size: NA
V gene: TRBV20-1

CDR3 protein: CASRRTGSYTEAFF
clone size: NA
V gene: TRBV12-3/TRBV12-4

CDR3 protein: CASSTQGDEQYF
clone size: few
V gene: TRBV7-6

CDR3 protein: CASSVVPGTTQETQYF
clone size: few
V gene: TRBV9

CDR3 protein: CATSRDDISGNTIYF
clone size: few
V gene: TRBV15

CDR3 protein: CASRRDSGYKNTEAFF
clone size: NA
V gene: TRBV6-5

CDR3 protein: CATSRQGRGDQPQHF
clone size: few
V gene: TRBV15

CDR3 protein: CASTPGTENTEAFF
clone size: few
V gene: TRBV5-1

CDR3 protein: CASSLGGYGAEAFF
clone size: NA
V gene: TRBV7-9

CDR3 protein: CASRTGTGRYEQYF
clone size: NA
V gene: TRBV13

CDR3 protein: CASSFLYGYTF
clone size: few
V gene: TRBV7-9

CDR3 protein: CSVGAQGPSGSSYEQYF
clone size: few
V gene: TRBV29-1

CDR3 protein: CAISGGQGRNTEAFF
clone size: NA
V gene: TRBV10-3

CDR3 protein: CASRDPNSNQPQHF
clone size: few
V gene: TRBV2

CDR3 protein: CASSDRVRETQYF
clone size: many
V gene: TRBV12-3/TRBV12-4

CDR3 protein: CSFRGDGGSYEQYF
clone size: NA
V gene: TRBV29-1

CDR3 protein: CASSLRQGAEGANVLTF
clone size: many
V gene: TRBV12-3/TRBV12-4

CDR3 protein: CSVETGGWGYGYTF
clone size: NA
V gene: TRBV29-1

CDR3 protein: CASSLARDRGLNTEAFF
clone size: few
V gene: TRBV7-9

CDR3 protein: CASSLARSDYYEQYF
clone size: once
V gene: TRBV5-1

CDR3 protein: CASSPGGTGWETQYF
clone size: NA
V gene: TRBV2

CDR3 protein: CATSDFYDEQFF
clone size: many
V gene: TRBV24-1

CDR3 protein: CASSPDRGAGELFF
clone size: NA
V gene: TRBV7-9

CDR3 protein: CSAQTEGQLTYEQYF
clone size: once
V gene: TRBV20-1

CDR3 protein: CASSPTGRLSYEQYF
clone size: once
V gene: TRBV7-2

CDR3 protein: CASSFGLRGDETRYF
clone size: NA
V gene: TRBV7-2

CDR3 protein: CSAPRNSNYGYTF
clone size: NA
V gene: TRBV20-1

CDR3 protein: CASSLLAMDYGYSF
clone size: NA
V gene: TRBV11-2

CDR3 protein: CASSPGPTSEQYF
clone size: few
V gene: TRBV5-8

CDR3 protein: CSVVPGGMGYEQYF
clone size: few
V gene: TRBV29-1

CDR3 protein: CASSLEQVNSPLHF
clone size: few
V gene: TRBV5-1

CDR3 protein: CASSDRGAGAEAFF
clone size: NA
V gene: TRBV2

CDR3 protein: CASSYNQGGWGETQYF
clone size: NA
V gene: TRBV6-5

CDR3 protein: CASTPGLTSYEQYF
clone size: NA
V gene: TRBV5-1